The next 19 T cell receptor beta chains were all read from a single sample in a study of T cell responses to AZD1222 COVID-19 vaccine. Measured with immunoSEQ multiplex PCR; TCRdb has only the in-frame clones, and not every one. Seen here are about 86,000 clones, around 73% observed once, and the top ten hold under 25%. The sequenced sample was peripheral blood, obtained on day 0 of AZD1222 vaccination. Receptors were obtained from an adult in good health.

The chain is built from TRBV5-1 and TRBJ2-2; 8 bases are a match to TRBD1. Losses at the gene ends were 4 bases for V and 5 bases for J; bases not matched to a gene: 7. The CDR3 is 15 residues long. Germline V CDR1 and CDR2: SGHRS, YFSETQ. For the CDR3, the DNA is TGCGCCAGCAGCAGGGGACAGGCTCCGACCGGGGAGCTGTTTTTT. This encodes CASSRGQAPTGELFF.

This chain joins TRBV18 and TRBJ2-3; D unclear. Germline values: CDR1 KGHSH, CDR2 LQKENI. The CDR3 totals 13 residues. V lost 3 bases, J lost 2 bases, and 6 bases lay in between. For the CDR3, the DNA is TGTGCCAGCTCACCCGCCAACACAGATACGCAGTATTTT. Translating gives CASSPANTDTQYF.

The V and J genes are TRBV5-4 and TRBJ2-1; D may be TRBD2 (6 bases). This CDR3 has 16 amino acids. Germline V gene data show CDR1 as SGHNT and CDR2 as YYREEE (reference sequence). Deletions cut 4 bases from V and 0 bases from J, with 14 bases between. The CDR3 protein is CASSLSSGFSYNEQFF. Here the CDR3 DNA reads TGTGCCAGCAGCCTCTCCAGCGGGTTCTCCTACAATGAGCAGTTCTTC.

The chain links TRBV18 to TRBJ2-6, with a possible D match to TRBD1 (5 bases). Per germline, CDR1 KGHSH and CDR2 LQKENI. The CDR3 contains 16 residues. With 3 bases removed from V and 3 bases from J, the gap between germline ends came to 12 bases. The CDR3 here is CASSPTRQIGANVLTF. CDR3 DNA sequence: TGTGCCAGCTCACCGACCCGACAGATTGGGGCCAACGTCCTGACTTTC.

The rearrangement joins TRBV2 to TRBJ2-1; 10 bases line up with TRBD2. The CDR3 contains 16 residues. Germline V CDR1 and CDR2: SNHLY, FYNNEI. The V gene end was trimmed by 9 bases and the J gene end by 4 bases; junction bases not matched to a gene: 12. The CDR3 loop reads CAREKIAGGRYNEQFF. CDR3 nucleotide sequence: TGTGCCAGGGAGAAAATAGCGGGAGGACGTTACAATGAGCAGTTCTTC.

This rearrangement joins TRBV19 to TRBJ2-2; D is possibly TRBD2 (5 bases). This CDR3 contains 14 residues. Germline values: CDR1 LNHDA, CDR2 SQIVND (reference sequence). V was pared by 3 bases and J by 2 bases, with 7 bases between. This CDR3 is CASSMTTNTGELFF. In nucleotides, the CDR3 is TGTGCCAGTAGTATGACTACAAACACCGGGGAGCTGTTTTTT.

This chain uses TRBV3-1 (or the pseudogene TRBV3-2) with TRBJ2-1; possibly TRBD2 for D (5 bases). This CDR3 region has 11 residues. The V gene lost 6 bases and the J gene lost 10 bases, with 10 bases spanning the gap. Germline V gene sequence: CDR1 LGHDT, CDR2 YNNKEL (reference sequence). In DNA, the CDR3 is TGTGCCAGCAGGTCCGGAGGCGAGCAGTTCTTC. Its protein is CASRSGGEQFF.

On this clone itself: This CDR3 is also generated by other DNA sequences in the sample. The chain couples TRBV5-1 to TRBJ1-1, with D perhaps matching TRBD1 (6 bases). The CDR3 loop spans 13 amino acids. Trimming pared 2 bases from V and 5 bases from J, leaving 10 bases between. The germline V gene has CDR1 SGHRS and CDR2 YFSETQ. CDR3 loop: CASSFQGRTEAFF. Written as DNA, the CDR3 is TGCGCCAGCAGCTTTCAGGGGAGGACTGAAGCTTTCTTT.

J is TRBJ2-1 and V is TRBV7-8, with 9 bases lining up with TRBD2. V shed 4 bases, J shed 4 bases, and the junction held 17 bases outside the gene matches. Germline V gene lookup returns CDR1 SGHVS and CDR2 FQNEAQ. The CDR3 contains 19 residues. As DNA, the CDR3 is TGTGCCAGCAGCTCACAGGGGACTAGCACACTACTGGGGTACAATGAGCAGTTCTTC. Encoded protein: CASSSQGTSTLLGYNEQFF.

The DNA for the CDR3 is TGTGCCAGCAGTCCTCCCCAGGGGGCCCAGCCCCAGCATTTT. Translation gives CASSPPQGAQPQHF. The V gene is TRBV28, the J gene TRBJ1-5; 8 nucleotides match TRBD1. The germline gives CDR1 MDHEN, CDR2 SYDVKM. The CDR3 runs to 14 residues. Losses at the gene ends were 5 bases for V and 7 bases for J; bases not matched to a gene: 7.

V and J are TRBV2 and TRBJ2-7, with 9 bases that match TRBD1. Germline V CDR1 and CDR2: SNHLY, FYNNEI. There are 13 residues in the CDR3. The ends lost 5 bases at V and 8 bases at J; junction bases unmatched: 7. The CDR3 protein is CASSQGQGSKQYF. The CDR3 DNA follows: TGTGCCAGCAGTCAGGGACAGGGTAGCAAGCAGTACTTC. The full variable domain, in which reference TRBV2 and TRBJ2-7 provide the parts outside the CDR3, is EPEVTQTPSHQVTQMGQEVILRCVPISNHLYFYWYRQILGQKVEFLVSFYNNEISEKSEIFDDQFSVERPDGSNFTLKIRSTKLEDSAMYFCASSQGQGSKQYFGPGTRLTVT.

The chain joins TRBV14 to TRBJ2-1; 13 positions agree with TRBD2. The junction had 11 bases not matched to a gene; V was cut back by 3 bases and J by 3 bases. Germline CDR1 and CDR2: SGHDN and FVKESK. The CDR3 is 19 amino acids. The CDR3 DNA is TGTGCCAGCAGCCACATCACCGGACTAGCGGGAGAAGGCTACAATGAGCAGTTCTTC. Its translation: CASSHITGLAGEGYNEQFF.

This clone was seen more than once but under ten times. CDR3 amino acids: CASSTQTGNYGYTF. The CDR3 DNA follows: TGTGCCAGCAGCACCCAGACTGGGAACTATGGCTACACCTTC. The V call is TRBV7-2, the J call TRBJ1-2; D is uncertain. This CDR3 spans 14 amino acids. V gave up 5 bases and J gave up 2 bases, with 12 bases separating them. Germline V gene sequence: CDR1 SGHTA, CDR2 FQGNSA.

The chain uses TRBV7-2 and TRBJ2-5; no definite D call. V lost 1 base and J lost 7, with 13 bases in between. This CDR3 contains 14 residues. Germline assignment: CDR1 SGHTA and CDR2 FQGNSA. This CDR3 is CASSLDASVGTQYF. The CDR3 DNA sequence: TGTGCCAGCAGCTTAGATGCGAGCGTGGGGACCCAGTACTTC.

The V call is TRBV5-6, the J call TRBJ2-3, with D possibly matching TRBD2 (5 bases). This CDR3 has 13 residues. CDR1 and CDR2 (germline): SGHDT, YYEEEE. V was pared by 0 bases and J by 8 bases, with 10 bases between. In nucleotides, the CDR3 is TGTGCCAGCAGCTTGGAGACTATCCTTACGCAGTATTTT. Protein sequence: CASSLETILTQYF. The entire variable domain, with the rest obtained from reference TRBV5-6 and TRBJ2-3, is as follows: DAGVTQSPTHLIKTRGQQVTLRCSPKSGHDTVSWYQQALGQGPQFIFQYYEEEERQRGNFPDRFSGHQFPNYSSELNVNALLLGDSALYLCASSLETILTQYFGPGTRLTVL.

This chain joins TRBV29-1 and TRBJ2-1; 8 bases line up with TRBD1. The V segment lost 2 bases and the J segment 9 bases; nucleotides outside the gene matches: 9. The CDR3 is made up of 14 amino acids. Germline assignment: CDR1 SQVTM and CDR2 ANQGSEA. CDR3 protein: CSVEWGQVPIEQFF. The DNA for the CDR3 is TGCAGCGTTGAATGGGGACAGGTACCTATTGAGCAGTTCTTC.

The chain couples TRBV29-1 to TRBJ2-3; tentative D call: TRBD2 (5 bases). The V end lost 2 bases, the J end lost 1 base, and 16 bases lay between the germline ends. CDR1 is SQVTM, CDR2 ANQGSEA, per germline. The CDR3 has 16 residues. CDR3 region: CSVEPPGNLGTDTQYF. CDR3 sequence (DNA): TGCAGCGTTGAACCCCCGGGGAACCTAGGCACAGATACGCAGTATTTT.

This chain links TRBV19 with TRBJ1-4; D is possibly TRBD1 (5 bases). The CDR3 contains 13 residues. Looked up from germline, CDR1 is LNHDA and CDR2 is SQIVND (reference sequence). The V end lost 5 bases, the J end lost 7 bases, and 11 bases lay between the germline ends. Here the CDR3 reads CASSERGGEKLFF. The DNA for the CDR3 is TGTGCCAGTAGTGAGAGGGGAGGTGAAAAACTGTTTTTT.

This clone occurred once. The chain joins TRBV18 to TRBJ1-1; D uncertain. The CDR3 covers 14 residues. V lost 6 bases to trimming and J lost 4 bases, with 15 bases between them. Germline V CDR1 and CDR2: KGHSH, LQKENI. The CDR3 loop is CASSLTRTGTEAFF. The DNA for the CDR3 is TGTGCCAGCTCGCTTACTAGGACCGGCACTGAAGCTTTCTTT.